The entry that follows covers one TCR beta chain sequence. Its target is unknown. Germline V gene lookup returns CDR1 SSHAT and CDR2 FNYEAQ (reference sequence). V was pared by 5 bases and J by 4 bases, with 14 bases between. CDR3 length: 14 residues. Individual cDNA molecules received unique molecular identifiers. TCRdb recomputed calls from the 5' RACE reads with MiXCR, one row per CDR3 protein. This table has 60,000 to 65,000 distinct CDR3 sequences, roughly 8.8% appearing once. These data come from a study of early T cells in non-severe SARS-CoV-2 infection. Study-wide background: The authors sequenced bulk RNA from unsorted whole blood, leaving chains unpaired. Whole-study findings and limits: Comparison of clonotypes with VDJdb favored anti-spike CD8 responses while missing private and CD4 specificities.

Sequenced sample: whole blood. The chain joins TRBV7-7 to TRBJ2-5; possible D gene TRBD1, 5 bases. The origin of this receptor is an adult who was a healthcare worker with PCR-confirmed SARS-CoV-2 infection or an uninfected control (not recorded which). The CDR3 loop is CASSPSGRAETQYF. The CDR3, as DNA: TGTGCCAGCAGCCCAAGTGGCAGGGCAGAGACCCAGTACTTC. Variable domain in full (rest from reference TRBV7-7 and TRBJ2-5): GAGVSQSPRYKVTKRGQDVTLRCDPISSHATLYWYQQALGQGPEFLTYFNYEAQPDKSGLPSDRFSAERPEGSISTLTIQRTEQRDSAMYRCASSPSGRAETQYFGPGTRLLVL.